There are many counts of the clone carrying this TCR beta chain. Its antigen is unknown. As for time point: longitudinal time-point 1 (baseline). This specimen belongs to a study of neurological immune-mediated disorders. Findings and caveats of the study: Expansion of TCR clones was greatest in HTLV-1-associated myelopathy and smallest in multiple sclerosis, where it fell below that of healthy controls.

The V end lost 0 bases, the J end lost 6 bases, and 18 bases lay between the germline ends. CDR1 and CDR2 (germline): SGHRS, YFSETQ. The CDR3 is 17 residues long. A 10-nucleotide random UMI tagged transcripts in template-switch 5'RACE cDNA synthesis. Every sequencing run drew on 15-18 subjects and yielded over 170 million TCR-beta sequences. From the 5' RACE reads, TCRdb called clonotypes with MiXCR, one entry per CDR3 protein. In the table there are roughly 75,000 distinct CDR3 sequences, roughly 15% of which are singletons. The chain employs TRBV5-1 and TRBJ2-2; the D call may be TRBD1 or TRBD2 (5 bases each). The TCR was taken from a female donor with HTLV-1-associated myelopathy (HAM/TSP). The sequencing input was PBMCs. The DNA for the CDR3 is TGCGCCAGCAGCTTGGGACCTCCCGGGACCGCGGCCGGGGAGCTGTTTTTT. It specifies CASSLGPPGTAAGELFF.